One and the same sample provided the 20 T cell receptor beta chains below, sequenced in a study of T cells after yellow fever vaccination. A single record per CDR3 protein comes from TCRdb applying MiXCR to the 5' RACE reads. The sample has approximately 550,000 distinct CDR3 sequences; less than 20% are singletons. The sequencing used PBMCs, collected 15 days after the yellow fever booster vaccination. These receptors all come from a man younger than 45 who received the YFV17D yellow fever vaccine.

This clonotype was counted a few times. The rearrangement uses TRBV27 and TRBJ2-7; D unclear. Germline V lookup: CDR1 MNHEY, CDR2 SMNVEV (reference sequence). The V end lost 6 bases, the J end lost 11 bases, and 17 bases lay between the germline ends. The CDR3 runs to 12 residues. The CDR3 reads CASSPPGRAKYF. CDR3 in DNA: TGTGCCAGCAGCCCTCCCGGGCGCGCTAAGTACTTC.

The chain has TRBV12-5 and TRBJ2-3; 10 bases agree with TRBD2. The trim removed 2 bases at V and 1 base at J, leaving 6 bases unmatched. CDR1 is LGHNT, CDR2 FRNRAP, per germline. The length of the CDR3 is 17 residues. This CDR3 is CASGLTPGTSGTDTQYF. The CDR3 nucleotides read TGTGCTAGTGGTTTGACCCCAGGGACTAGCGGCACAGATACGCAGTATTTT.

This clonotype appeared many times. V is TRBV6-5 and J is TRBJ1-1, with 8 bases identical to TRBD1. Germline V CDR1 and CDR2: MNHEY, SVGAGI. This CDR3 has 15 amino acids. V lost 0 bases to trimming and J lost 7 bases; unmatched junction nucleotides: 7. The CDR3 reads CASSYSLGGTGEAFF. The CDR3 DNA reads TGTGCCAGCAGTTACTCGTTGGGGGGGACAGGTGAAGCTTTCTTT.

This clonotype was counted only a few times. This chain joins TRBV4-3 and TRBJ2-7; possibly TRBD2 for D (5 bases). Trimming removed 1 base at V and 2 bases at J, with 9 bases between. The CDR3 loop spans 14 amino acids. Per the germline V gene, CDR1 is LGHNA and CDR2 is YSLEER. The CDR3 region is CASSQVGAAYEQYF. In nucleotides, the CDR3 is TGCGCCAGCAGCCAAGTTGGAGCGGCCTACGAGCAGTACTTC.

The V gene is TRBV7-9, the J gene TRBJ2-3; 11 bases are shared with TRBD2. This CDR3 region has 17 residues. V shed 5 bases, J shed 2 bases, and the junction held 9 bases outside the gene matches. The germline gives CDR1 SEHNR, CDR2 FQNEAQ (reference sequence). The CDR3 loop is CASSITLLAGATDTQYF. The DNA of the CDR3 is TGTGCCAGCAGCATTACCTTACTAGCGGGGGCCACAGATACGCAGTATTTT.

CDR3 in amino acids: CSARTEINYGYTF. CDR3 nucleotides: TGCAGTGCTAGGACAGAGATTAACTATGGCTACACCTTC. The chain employs TRBV20-1 and TRBJ1-2; maybe TRBD1 (5 bases). Germline values: CDR1 DFQATT, CDR2 SNEGSKA (reference sequence). The CDR3 loop spans 13 amino acids. With 3 bases removed from V and 1 base from J, the gap between germline ends came to 9 bases.

J is TRBJ2-1 and V is TRBV6-5; D is unresolved. This CDR3 is built from 16 residues. The V end was cut by 4 bases, the J end by 3 bases, with 16 bases between. Germline V gene lookup returns CDR1 MNHEY and CDR2 SVGAGI. CDR3: CASSSLWTSIYNEQFF. The CDR3 nucleotides read TGTGCCAGCAGTTCCCTCTGGACGTCCATCTACAATGAGCAGTTCTTC.

The V and J genes are TRBV7-2 and TRBJ2-3; TRBD2 aligns across 14 bases. Germline values: CDR1 SGHTA, CDR2 FQGNSA. This CDR3 has 17 amino acids. V shed 4 bases, J shed 3 bases, and the junction held 6 bases outside the gene matches. DNA of the CDR3: TGTGCCAGCAGCTCGGGGACTAGCGGGAGTTTTACAGATACGCAGTATTTT. The encoded protein is CASSSGTSGSFTDTQYF.

J is TRBJ1-6 and V is TRBV28, with 7 bases fitting TRBD1. The CDR3 contains 15 residues. Trimming removed 4 bases from V and 7 bases from J; junction bases left unmatched: 7. Looked up from germline, CDR1 is MDHEN and CDR2 is SYDVKM. The CDR3 spells CASSSPGGQNSPLHF. CDR3 sequence (DNA): TGTGCCAGCAGTTCTCCGGGGGGACAGAATTCACCCCTCCACTTT.

There are many counts of this clonotype. A junction boundary mismatches the germline segment, possibly from a read error. The V call is TRBV20-1, the J call TRBJ2-1, with 8 bases lining up with TRBD1. Per germline, CDR1 DFQATT and CDR2 SNEGSKA (reference sequence). This CDR3 has 11 residues. This chain's CDR3 is CSARGRDRSLF. For the CDR3, the DNA is TGCAGTGCTAGAGGGCGGGACAGGTCACTCTTC.

This clonotype was recorded a few times. The V gene is TRBV30, the J gene TRBJ2-1; 11 positions agree with TRBD2. V shed 5 bases and J 3 bases; nucleotides not matched to a gene: 9. The CDR3 is made up of 16 amino acids. CDR1 is GTSNPN and CDR2 is SVGIG in the germline V gene (reference sequence). CDR3 in DNA: TGTGCCTGGCCGCGACTAGCGGGGCAAAACTACAATGAGCAGTTCTTC. This encodes CAWPRLAGQNYNEQFF.

This clonotype was observed a handful of times. CDR3 in amino acids: CASSMRTSGSIGYEYEQYF. The CDR3 nucleotides are TGTGCCAGCAGCATGCGGACTAGCGGGAGTATTGGGTATGAATACGAGCAGTACTTC. The rearrangement links TRBV11-1 to TRBJ2-7; 13 bases align to TRBD2. J gave up 4 bases and V 5 bases, and 17 bases lay outside the gene matches. The germline V gene has CDR1 SGHAT and CDR2 FQDESV (reference sequence). This CDR3 is 19 amino acids long. Combining the CDR3 with reference TRBV11-1 and TRBJ2-7 gives the whole variable domain EAEVAQSPRYKITEKSQAVAFWCDPISGHATLYWYRQILGQGPELLVQFQDESVVDDSQLPKDRFSAERLKGVDSTLKIQPAELGDSAMYLCASSMRTSGSIGYEYEQYFGPGTRLTVT.

V gene TRBV29-1 combines with J gene TRBJ2-7, with D perhaps assigned TRBD1 or TRBD2 (5 bases each). The CDR3 sequence is 11 residues long. Germline V gene data show CDR1 as SQVTM and CDR2 as ANQGSEA. The V gene lost 3 bases and the J gene lost 3 bases, with 6 bases spanning the gap. The CDR3 region is CSVEGVYEQYF. CDR3 DNA sequence: TGCAGCGTTGAGGGGGTCTACGAGCAGTACTTC.

This clonotype was counted only a few times. DNA of the CDR3: TGTGCCAGCAGCCAAGAAGGAGGGGGGGGCACCGGGGAGCTGTTTTTT. Protein product: CASSQEGGGGTGELFF. The chain has TRBV4-2 and TRBJ2-2; maybe TRBD2 (7 bases). Germline CDR1 reads LGHNA; CDR2 reads YNFKEQ. The CDR3 length is 16 residues. Trimming left V 0 bases short and J 4 bases short, with 12 bases between.

In its sample, this clonotype was seen a few times. The CDR3 reads CASSLDGQRNIQYF. In DNA form, the CDR3 reads TGCGCCAGCAGCTTGGATGGACAGCGAAACATTCAGTACTTC. J is TRBJ2-4 and V is TRBV5-1, with D perhaps TRBD1 (6 bases). The CDR3 sequence is 14 residues long. V was clipped by 0 bases and J by 6 bases, with 10 bases between them. CDR1 is SGHRS, CDR2 YFSETQ, per germline.

This clonotype has a handful of counts. This sequence joins TRBV3-1 and TRBJ2-1; D unresolved. This CDR3 has 12 residues. V dropped 2 bases and J dropped 6 bases, with 5 bases sitting between them. In germline, CDR1 is LGHDT, CDR2 YNNKEL (reference sequence). The CDR3 protein is CASSQPANEQFF. The CDR3 DNA is TGTGCCAGCAGCCAACCAGCCAATGAGCAGTTCTTC.

V gene TRBV5-3 combines with J gene TRBJ2-5, with 10 bases matching TRBD2. TRBV5-3 is filed as an ORF, its function uncertain. The CDR3 totals 15 residues. Trimming took 1 base from V and 3 from J; bases not matched to a gene: 3. The CDR3 reads CARSLMLAGEETQYF. The CDR3 nucleotides are TGTGCCAGAAGCTTGATGCTAGCGGGAGAAGAGACCCAGTACTTC.

V usage is TRBV20-1 and J usage is TRBJ2-6; D not certain. CDR1 is DFQATT and CDR2 is SNEGSKA in the germline V gene (reference sequence). Trimming cost V 6 bases and J 0 bases, with 9 bases left between them. This CDR3 region has 14 residues. The CDR3 DNA sequence: TGCAGTGCGGGAAGAAACTCTGGGGCCAACGTCCTGACTTTC. This sequence encodes CSAGRNSGANVLTF.

This clonotype was seen a handful of times. The chain employs TRBV12-3 or TRBV12-4 and TRBJ1-2; D possibly corresponds to TRBD1 (5 bases). V was trimmed by 6 bases and J by 5 bases, leaving 16 bases between them. This CDR3 is built from 14 residues. Here the CDR3 DNA reads TGTGCCAGCAGCCCTCCTGGGACGTATTATGGCTACACCTTC. It translates to CASSPPGTYYGYTF.

This chain uses TRBV20-1 with TRBJ2-7, with 13 nucleotides matching TRBD2. V shed 6 bases and J 0 bases; nucleotides not matched to a gene: 20. Germline CDR1 DFQATT, CDR2 SNEGSKA (reference sequence). This CDR3 is 20 amino acids long. The DNA for the CDR3 is TGCAGTGCGTACGGGGCCGTGGGGACTAGCGGGATACTTAGCTCCTACGAGCAGTACTTC. This translates into CSAYGAVGTSGILSSYEQYF.